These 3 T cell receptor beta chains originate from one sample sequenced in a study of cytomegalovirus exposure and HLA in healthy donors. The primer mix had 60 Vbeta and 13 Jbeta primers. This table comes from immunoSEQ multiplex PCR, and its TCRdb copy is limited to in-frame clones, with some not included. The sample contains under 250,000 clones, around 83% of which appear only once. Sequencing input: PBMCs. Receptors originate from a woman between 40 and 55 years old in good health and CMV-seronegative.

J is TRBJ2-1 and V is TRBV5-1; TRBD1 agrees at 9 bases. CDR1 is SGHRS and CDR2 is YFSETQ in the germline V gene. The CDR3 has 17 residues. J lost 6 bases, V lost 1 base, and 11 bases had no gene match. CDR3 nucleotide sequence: TGCGCCAGCAGCTTGAGAGGACAGGGGTCGGTTGGCAATGAGCAGTTCTTC. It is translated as CASSLRGQGSVGNEQFF.

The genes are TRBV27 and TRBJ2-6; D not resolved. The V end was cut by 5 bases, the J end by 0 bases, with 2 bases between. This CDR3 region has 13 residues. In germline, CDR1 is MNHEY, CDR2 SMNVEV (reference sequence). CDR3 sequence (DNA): TGTGCCAGCAGTCACTCTGGGGCCAACGTCCTGACTTTC. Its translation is CASSHSGANVLTF.

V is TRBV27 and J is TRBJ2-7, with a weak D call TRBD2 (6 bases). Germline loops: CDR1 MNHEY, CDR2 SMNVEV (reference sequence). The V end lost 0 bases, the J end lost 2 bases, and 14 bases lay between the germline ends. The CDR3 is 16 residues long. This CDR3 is CASSLSIAEPPYEQYF. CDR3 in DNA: TGTGCCAGCAGTTTATCAATAGCGGAGCCCCCCTACGAGCAGTACTTC.